Below are 22 T cell receptor beta chains sequenced from a single sample in a study of CD8 T cells in ankylosing spondylitis. MiXCR, run by TCRdb on the 5' RACE reads, gives a single entry per CDR3 protein. Of hundreds of thousands of distinct CDR3 sequences listed, 20% to 25% were seen once; the top ten hold roughly 13%. The specimen was blood, either unsorted or a sorted T cell fraction (not recorded which). The receptors were gathered from a male donor with ankylosing spondylitis or in good health (not recorded which).

The chain carries TRBV7-9 and TRBJ2-1; D is perhaps TRBD1 or TRBD2 (5 bases each). Germline lookup yields CDR1 SEHNR and CDR2 FQNEAQ (reference sequence). This CDR3 comprises 15 residues. V gave up 4 bases and J gave up 7 bases, with 17 bases separating them. This CDR3 reads CASSSGPGLRNEQFF. In DNA, the CDR3 is TGTGCCAGCAGCTCGGGACCGGGCCTTCGTAATGAGCAGTTCTTC.

V is TRBV29-1 and J is TRBJ1-2; D not resolved. The V gene lost 0 bases and the J gene lost 8 bases, with 13 bases spanning the gap. The V gene's germline CDR1 is SQVTM and CDR2 ANQGSEA. The CDR3 loop spans 13 amino acids. CDR3 nucleotides: TGCAGCGTTGAAGATCCCGGGGTCGGGGGCTACACCTTC. Translated, it gives CSVEDPGVGGYTF.

This clonotype was counted between two and nine times. The chain couples TRBV20-1 to TRBJ2-1; either TRBD1 or TRBD2 may supply D (6 bases each). In germline, CDR1 is DFQATT, CDR2 SNEGSKA (reference sequence). The CDR3 is made up of 14 amino acids. Trimming cost V 5 bases and J 4 bases, with 15 bases left between them. The CDR3 DNA follows: TGCAGTGCTTGGGGGGTGGGGGCATACAATGAGCAGTTCTTC. Amino acid sequence: CSAWGVGAYNEQFF.

The chain recombines TRBV11-2 with TRBJ2-7; TRBD1 is a possible D gene (6 bases). The germline V gene encodes CDR1 SGHAT and CDR2 FQNNGV. V was trimmed by 5 bases and J by 5 bases, leaving 13 bases between them. The CDR3 totals 13 residues. The CDR3 sequence is CASSPDSSHEQYF. The CDR3 nucleotides are TGTGCCAGCAGCCCGGACAGTTCCCACGAGCAGTACTTC.

This clonotype was seen repeatedly, ten times or more. This chain connects TRBV11-2 to TRBJ2-7, with D tentatively TRBD1 (5 bases). The germline CDR1 and CDR2 sequences are SGHAT and FQNNGV. The CDR3 is made up of 14 amino acids. Trimming removed 2 bases from V and 2 bases from J, with 10 bases in between. The CDR3 DNA is TGTGCCAGCAGCTTATTCCAGGGCGCCTACGAGCAGTACTTC. Protein product: CASSLFQGAYEQYF.

The V and J genes are TRBV11-2 and TRBJ2-1, with D hard to call. Trimming took off 3 bases at V and 7 bases at J, with 7 bases between the two ends. The V gene's germline CDR1 is SGHAT and CDR2 FQNNGV. The CDR3 covers 12 residues. Written as DNA, the CDR3 is TGTGCCAGCAGCTTTAACCCAAATGAGCAGTTCTTC. Amino acid sequence: CASSFNPNEQFF.

This clonotype was seen a handful of times. The rearrangement joins TRBV7-8 to TRBJ2-6; D is uncertain. V was shortened by 1 base and J by 0 bases, with 7 bases between the two germline ends. The CDR3 spans 16 residues. CDR1 is SGHVS, CDR2 FQNEAQ, per germline. The CDR3 sequence: CASSLGSYSGANVLTF. CDR3 nucleotide sequence: TGTGCCAGCAGCTTAGGCAGCTACTCTGGGGCCAACGTCCTGACTTTC.

V usage is TRBV27 and J usage is TRBJ2-1; the D call may be TRBD1 or TRBD2 (5 bases each). CDR1 is MNHEY and CDR2 is SMNVEV in the germline V gene (reference sequence). Trimming pared 8 bases from V and 3 bases from J, leaving 20 bases between. The CDR3 loop spans 16 amino acids. The CDR3 spells CASSNPGRKIYNEQFF. The CDR3 nucleotides are TGTGCCAGCTCCAACCCGGGACGGAAGATCTACAATGAGCAGTTCTTC.

The chain recombines TRBV4-2 with TRBJ2-5; 9 bases map to TRBD2. The CDR3 sequence is 15 residues long. Per germline, CDR1 LGHNA and CDR2 YNFKEQ. V lost 0 bases and J lost 5; bases outside the gene matches: 4. This CDR3 is CASSQDPGLAETQYF. The CDR3 nucleotides are TGTGCCAGCAGCCAAGATCCCGGACTAGCGGAGACCCAGTACTTC.

This clonotype was found a few times. The chain is built from TRBV9 and TRBJ2-2; tentatively, D is TRBD1 (5 bases). Germline CDR1 is SGDLS and CDR2 is YYNGEE. Trimming left V 3 bases short and J 0 bases short, with 12 bases between. This CDR3 has 16 amino acids. CDR3 sequence (DNA): TGTGCCAGCAGCGATGAAGGGGAAGCGAACACCGGGGAGCTGTTTTTT. This sequence encodes CASSDEGEANTGELFF.

The CDR3 loop reads CASSYFAGTEAFF. The CDR3 DNA is TGTGCCAGCAGTTACTTCGCAGGGACTGAAGCTTTCTTT. V and J are TRBV6-5 and TRBJ1-1; D may be TRBD1 (5 bases). This CDR3 region has 13 residues. Per germline, CDR1 MNHEY and CDR2 SVGAGI. Trimming took 1 base from V and 5 from J, leaving 8 bases between them.

The table lists this clonotype with a few counts. V and J are TRBV11-1 and TRBJ2-1; a weak D match, TRBD1 (5 bases). Germline CDR1 is SGHAT and CDR2 is FQDESV (reference sequence). This CDR3 has 15 residues. V shed 1 base and J shed 13 bases, with 20 bases lying between them. The CDR3 protein is CASSLDQTGRVRQFF. The CDR3 bases are TGTGCCAGCAGCTTAGACCAAACGGGCAGGGTTCGTCAGTTCTTC.

This clonotype was seen more than once but under ten times. The gene calls are TRBV12-3 or TRBV12-4 and TRBJ2-7; 8 nucleotides align to TRBD1. V shed 2 bases, J shed 6 bases, and the junction held 12 bases outside the gene matches. The CDR3 is made up of 16 amino acids. The CDR3 DNA reads as TGTGCCAGCAGTTTAAGCGCGGGGCAGGGGGCCATCGAGCAGTACTTC. It specifies CASSLSAGQGAIEQYF.

This clonotype showed up just a few times. The genes are TRBV5-1 and TRBJ2-5, with no clear D. This CDR3 has 14 amino acids. V was pared by 3 bases and J by 5 bases, with 14 bases between. Per the germline V gene, CDR1 is SGHRS and CDR2 is YFSETQ. CDR3 bases: TGCGCCAGCAGCTACAAGCCACGAAGGGAGACCCAGTACTTC. It is translated as CASSYKPRRETQYF.

The J gene is TRBJ2-1, the V gene TRBV29-1; D gene ambiguous. Germline V CDR1 and CDR2: SQVTM, ANQGSEA. Trimming shortened V by 3 bases and J by 9 bases, and 9 bases separated the two germline ends. The CDR3 contains 11 residues. The CDR3 loop reads CSVDIVGEQFF. CDR3 coding DNA: TGCAGCGTTGATATAGTGGGTGAGCAGTTCTTC.

V gene TRBV6-1 combines with J gene TRBJ2-1; D perhaps matches TRBD1 (6 bases). The CDR3 runs to 14 residues. Trimming took 4 bases from V and 1 from J, leaving 8 bases between them. Per the germline V gene, CDR1 is MNHNS and CDR2 is SASEGT. The CDR3 region has the DNA TGTGCCAGCAGTGGGCAGGGGTCCTACAATGAGCAGTTCTTC. Amino acids: CASSGQGSYNEQFF.

The chain's CDR3 is CAISEGLPPVQYF. The CDR3 region has the DNA TGTGCCATCAGTGAGGGCCTTCCTCCGGTTCAGTACTTC. The gene calls are TRBV10-3 and TRBJ2-4; D is unclear. CDR1 ENHRY and CDR2 SYGVKD come from the germline V gene. Between the trimmed V and J ends, which lost 2 bases and 11 bases, there was a span of 13 bases. The CDR3 extends over 13 amino acids.

This clonotype has more than one count but fewer than ten. This chain links TRBV3-1 with TRBJ2-3, with TRBD2 matching over 13 bases. CDR1 and CDR2 from the germline V gene are LGHDT and YNNKEL (reference sequence). Trimming removed 4 bases from V and 0 bases from J; junction bases left unmatched: 4. This CDR3 contains 17 residues. CDR3 coding DNA: TGTGCCAGCAGCCCCCTACTAGCGGGGGGGAGCACAGATACGCAGTATTTT. This sequence encodes CASSPLLAGGSTDTQYF.

This clonotype was counted between two and nine times. The junction departs from germline at one end; a sequencing error may be responsible. This chain links TRBV7-7 with TRBJ2-1; weak D call: TRBD2 (5 bases). The CDR3 loop spans 16 amino acids. In germline, CDR1 is SSHAT, CDR2 FNYEAQ (reference sequence). This CDR3 reads CASSPAGYVKYNEQFF. The CDR3 DNA is TGTGCTAGCAGCCCCGCGGGTTACGTTAAATACAATGAGCAGTTCTTC.

The J gene is TRBJ2-7, the V gene TRBV29-1, with D uncertain. V was clipped by 0 bases and J by 2 bases, with 11 bases between them. The CDR3 has 14 amino acids. CDR1 and CDR2 (germline): SQVTM, ANQGSEA. This chain's CDR3 is CSVEDPGRTYEQYF. The CDR3 nucleotides are TGCAGCGTTGAAGACCCCGGTCGAACCTACGAGCAGTACTTC.

This clonotype was observed a handful of times. The gene calls are TRBV12-3 or TRBV12-4 and TRBJ2-2; D is uncertain. V dropped 7 bases and J dropped 5 bases, with 14 bases sitting between them. This CDR3 is 14 amino acids long. CDR3 in DNA: TGTGCCAGCACCCCTCTGGGTGAAACCGGGGAGCTGTTTTTT. It specifies CASTPLGETGELFF.

This clonotype came up many times. The CDR3 here is CASSLADSSYNEQFF. The CDR3 DNA follows: TGTGCCAGCAGCTTAGCGGATAGCTCCTACAATGAGCAGTTCTTC. The chain recombines TRBV13 with TRBJ2-1; D is unresolved. Germline assignment: CDR1 PRHDT and CDR2 FYEKMQ (reference sequence). The CDR3 has 15 amino acids. Trimming took off 1 base at V and 0 bases at J, with 7 bases between the two ends.